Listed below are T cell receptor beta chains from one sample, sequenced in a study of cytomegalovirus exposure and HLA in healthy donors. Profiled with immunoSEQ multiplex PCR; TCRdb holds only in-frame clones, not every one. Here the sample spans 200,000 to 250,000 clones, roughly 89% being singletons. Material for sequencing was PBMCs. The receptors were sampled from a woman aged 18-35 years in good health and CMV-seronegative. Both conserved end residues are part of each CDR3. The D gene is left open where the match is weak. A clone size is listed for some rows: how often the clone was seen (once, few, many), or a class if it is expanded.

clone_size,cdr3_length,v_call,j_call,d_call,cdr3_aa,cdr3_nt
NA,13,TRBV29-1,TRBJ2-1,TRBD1,CSVAGTGFDEQFF,TGCAGCGTAGCCGGGACAGGGTTCGATGAGCAGTTCTTC
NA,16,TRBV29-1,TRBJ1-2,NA,CSAGGASGQSSRGYTF,TGCAGCGCCGGGGGGGCATCAGGACAGAGCTCTCGGGGCTACACCTTC
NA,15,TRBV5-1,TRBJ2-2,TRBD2,CASSLPSGNTGELFF,TGCGCCAGCAGCTTGCCTAGCGGGAACACCGGGGAGCTGTTTTTT
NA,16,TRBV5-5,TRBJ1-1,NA,CASSLMDSRVGTEAFF,TGTGCCAGCAGCTTAATGGACAGTCGCGTAGGGACTGAAGCTTTCTTT
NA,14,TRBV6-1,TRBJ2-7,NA,CASSVVGQLYEQYF,TGTGCCAGCAGTGTTGTCGGACAGCTCTACGAGCAGTACTTC
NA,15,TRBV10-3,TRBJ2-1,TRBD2,CAISSGTSGGYEQFF,TGTGCCATCAGCTCCGGGACTAGCGGGGGGTATGAGCAGTTCTTC
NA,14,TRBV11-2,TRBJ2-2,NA,CASRQSNMTGELFF,TGTGCCAGCAGACAATCCAACATGACCGGGGAGCTGTTTTTT
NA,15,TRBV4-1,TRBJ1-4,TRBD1,CASRARGATNEKLFF,TGCGCCAGCAGGGCCAGGGGGGCAACTAATGAAAAACTGTTTTTT
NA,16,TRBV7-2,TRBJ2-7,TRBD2,CASSLLGAGEYYEQYF,TGTGCCAGCAGCTTACTCGGAGCGGGAGAATACTACGAGCAGTACTTC
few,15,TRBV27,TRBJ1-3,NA,CASSRRYGPGNTIYF,TGTGCCAGCAGTCGAAGATATGGGCCTGGAAACACCATATATTTT
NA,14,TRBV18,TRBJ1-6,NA,CASSLGGTNSPLHF,TGTGCCAGCTCGCTGGGGGGTACTAATTCACCCCTCCACTTT
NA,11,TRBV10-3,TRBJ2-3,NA,CAIASTDTQYF,TGTGCCATAGCGAGCACAGATACGCAGTATTTT
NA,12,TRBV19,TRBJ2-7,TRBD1,CASRKGAWEQYF,TGTGCCAGTAGGAAGGGGGCGTGGGAGCAGTACTTC
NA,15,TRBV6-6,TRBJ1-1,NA,CASSYSRVFGTEAFF,TGTGCCAGCAGTTACAGCAGGGTATTCGGCACTGAAGCTTTCTTT
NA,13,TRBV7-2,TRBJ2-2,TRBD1,CASSVTGMGELFF,TGTGCCAGCAGCGTGACAGGGATGGGGGAGCTGTTTTTT
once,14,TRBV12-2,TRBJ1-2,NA,CASRRETANYGYTF,TGTGCAAGTCGCCGAGAGACAGCAAACTATGGCTACACCTTC
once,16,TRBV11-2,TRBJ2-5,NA,CASSAYVGGPQETQYF,TGTGCCAGCAGCGCATACGTCGGCGGGCCCCAAGAGACCCAGTACTTC
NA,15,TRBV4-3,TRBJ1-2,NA,CASSQVAEDPYGYTF,TGCGCCAGCAGCCAAGTCGCTGAGGATCCGTATGGCTACACCTTC
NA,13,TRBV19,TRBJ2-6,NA,CASTLSGANVLTF,TGTGCCAGTACCCTATCTGGGGCCAACGTCCTGACTTTC
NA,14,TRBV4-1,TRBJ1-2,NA,CASSPPTEYYGYTF,TGCGCCAGCAGCCCCCCGACGGAGTACTATGGCTACACCTTC
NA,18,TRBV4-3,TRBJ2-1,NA,CASSQDSPWSSSYNEQFF,TGCGCCAGCAGCCAAGATTCCCCTTGGAGTTCCTCCTACAATGAGCAGTTCTTC
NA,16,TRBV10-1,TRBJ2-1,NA,CASSESGAPELDEQFF,TGCGCCAGCAGTGAGTCGGGGGCCCCCGAACTCGATGAGCAGTTCTTC
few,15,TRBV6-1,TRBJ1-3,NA,CASSAQANSGNTIYF,TGTGCCAGCAGTGCCCAGGCAAACTCTGGAAACACCATATATTTT
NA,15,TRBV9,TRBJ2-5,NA,CASSVGTSSRETQYF,TGTGCCAGCAGCGTAGGAACTAGTTCAAGAGAGACCCAGTACTTC
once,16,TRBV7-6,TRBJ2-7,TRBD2,CASSLAAGTRAYEQYF,TGTGCCAGCAGCTTAGCAGCCGGGACTAGGGCGTACGAGCAGTACTTC
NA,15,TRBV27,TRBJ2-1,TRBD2,CASRAGTSGYNEQFF,TGTGCCAGCAGGGCCGGGACTAGCGGCTACAATGAGCAGTTCTTC
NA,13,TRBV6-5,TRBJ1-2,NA,CASSPSTNYGYTF,TGTGCCAGCAGTCCCAGTACTAACTATGGCTACACCTTC
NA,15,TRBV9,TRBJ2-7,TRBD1,CASSVAFGTVYEQYF,TGTGCCAGCAGCGTAGCGTTCGGGACAGTCTACGAGCAGTACTTC
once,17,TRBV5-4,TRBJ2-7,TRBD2,CASSSPPGGASTYEQYF,TGTGCCAGCAGCTCCCCCCCGGGGGGGGCATCGACCTACGAGCAGTACTTC
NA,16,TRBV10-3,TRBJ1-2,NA,CAISEPRTDTNYGYTF,TGTGCCATCAGTGAGCCGCGAACAGACACTAACTATGGCTACACCTTC
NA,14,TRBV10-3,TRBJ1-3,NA,CAISYESSGNTIYF,TGTGCCATCAGTTACGAGAGCTCTGGAAACACCATATATTTT